This is a list of T cell receptor beta chains from one sample in a study of regulatory T cells in long-lasting Graves disease. TCRdb re-derived calls from the multiplex PCR reads in MiXCR, one entry per CDR3 protein. Here the sample spans 500,000 to 800,000 distinct CDR3 sequences, approximately 31% being singletons. The sample was peripheral blood mononuclear cells (PBMCs), taken when the disease was refractory, from a patient treated with antithyroid drugs. These receptors all stem from a female donor with Graves disease. The CDR3 runs from the conserved cysteine through the conserved F or W. D genes are given only for firm matches. The size entry is marked missing in some rows and otherwise reads once, few, many or a size class.

d_gene: -; abundance: many; j_gene: TRBJ1-5; v_gene: TRBV7-2; CDR3nt: TGTGCCAGCAGCCAAGAGGGGGGACTCAATCAGCCCCAGCATTTT; CDR3aa: CASSQEGGLNQPQHF
d_gene: -; abundance: -; j_gene: TRBJ2-5; v_gene: TRBV5-1; CDR3nt: TGCGCCAGCAGCTTGGTGGCGACGACGCAAGAGACCCAGTACTTC; CDR3aa: CASSLVATTQETQYF
d_gene: -; abundance: -; j_gene: TRBJ2-2; v_gene: TRBV19; CDR3nt: TGTGCCAGTAGTAACAGAGTCACCGGGGAGCTGTTTTTT; CDR3aa: CASSNRVTGELFF
d_gene: -; abundance: few; j_gene: TRBJ2-7; v_gene: TRBV20-1; CDR3nt: TGCAGTGCCCCACGGGGTGGGGACGAGCAGTACTTC; CDR3aa: CSAPRGGDEQYF
d_gene: TRBD1; abundance: -; j_gene: TRBJ1-1; v_gene: TRBV14; CDR3nt: TGTGCCAGCAGCCGAACCGGGACAGGGGTTAGGAACACTGAAGCTTTCTTT; CDR3aa: CASSRTGTGVRNTEAFF
d_gene: -; abundance: few; j_gene: TRBJ2-4; v_gene: TRBV12-3/TRBV12-4; CDR3nt: TGTGCCAGCAGTTTAAAGGGGCTACAAGCCAAAAACATTCAGTACTTC; CDR3aa: CASSLKGLQAKNIQYF
d_gene: TRBD1; abundance: few; j_gene: TRBJ1-6; v_gene: TRBV20-1; CDR3nt: TGCAGTGCTCAATACAGGACAGGGGGTAATTCACCCCTCCACTTT; CDR3aa: CSAQYRTGGNSPLHF
d_gene: TRBD2; abundance: many; j_gene: TRBJ2-5; v_gene: TRBV6-1; CDR3nt: TGTGCCAGCAGTCGGACTAGCGGGGGGGTAACCCAGTACTTC; CDR3aa: CASSRTSGGVTQYF
d_gene: -; abundance: many; j_gene: TRBJ1-1; v_gene: TRBV6-1; CDR3nt: TGTGCCAGCAGTACCCACGCGGTCAGGGACACTGAAGCTTTCTTT; CDR3aa: CASSTHAVRDTEAFF
d_gene: TRBD1; abundance: few; j_gene: TRBJ1-1; v_gene: TRBV5-1; CDR3nt: TGCGCCAGCAGCCAACAGCACAGGGGGCAGTACACTGAAGCTTTCTTT; CDR3aa: CASSQQHRGQYTEAFF
d_gene: TRBD1; abundance: few; j_gene: TRBJ1-2; v_gene: TRBV15; CDR3nt: TGTGCCACCAGTGATTCCGGGACAGGAATCTATGGCTACACCTTC; CDR3aa: CATSDSGTGIYGYTF
d_gene: -; abundance: -; j_gene: TRBJ2-7; v_gene: TRBV27; CDR3nt: TGTGCCAGCAGTGACAGCTTCTCCTACGAGCAGTACTTC; CDR3aa: CASSDSFSYEQYF
d_gene: TRBD1; abundance: few; j_gene: TRBJ2-7; v_gene: TRBV13; CDR3nt: TGTGCCAGCAGCTCTTCCGGGACAGGGGTCCACGAGCAGTACTTC; CDR3aa: CASSSSGTGVHEQYF
d_gene: -; abundance: few; j_gene: TRBJ2-5; v_gene: TRBV29-1; CDR3nt: TGCAGCGTCGTAGTTGGCGTGGAGACCCAGTACTTC; CDR3aa: CSVVVGVETQYF
d_gene: TRBD1; abundance: -; j_gene: TRBJ1-6; v_gene: TRBV6-9; CDR3nt: TGTGCCAGCAGTTACTCGAAAGGGGGCGGTTCACCCCTCCACTTT; CDR3aa: CASSYSKGGGSPLHF
d_gene: -; abundance: -; j_gene: TRBJ1-1; v_gene: TRBV5-1; CDR3nt: TGCGCCAGCAGCTCTCCGGAGAGGGGAACTGAAGCTTTCTTT; CDR3aa: CASSSPERGTEAFF
d_gene: -; abundance: -; j_gene: TRBJ1-1; v_gene: TRBV6-1; CDR3nt: TGTGCCACTGGGACGGTCAACACTGAAGCTTTCTTT; CDR3aa: CATGTVNTEAFF
d_gene: TRBD1; abundance: few; j_gene: TRBJ2-2; v_gene: TRBV7-2; CDR3nt: TGTGCCAGCAGCTCCATTACAGGGGTCGGGGAGCTGTTTTTT; CDR3aa: CASSSITGVGELFF
d_gene: -; abundance: many; j_gene: TRBJ1-1; v_gene: TRBV6-5; CDR3nt: TGTGCCAGCAGTTACCTGCCGAACACTGAAGCTTTCTTT; CDR3aa: CASSYLPNTEAFF
d_gene: TRBD1; abundance: few; j_gene: TRBJ2-7; v_gene: TRBV6-1; CDR3nt: TGTGCCAGCAGCCCGACAGGGGCCCTGCAATCGGCCGAGCAGTACTTC; CDR3aa: CASSPTGALQSAEQYF
d_gene: TRBD1; abundance: -; j_gene: TRBJ2-7; v_gene: TRBV12-3/TRBV12-4; CDR3nt: TGTGCCAGCAGTTTCGTCCCGGGACAGGGGGCCTACGAGCAGTACTTC; CDR3aa: CASSFVPGQGAYEQYF
d_gene: TRBD1; abundance: many; j_gene: TRBJ1-2; v_gene: TRBV2; CDR3nt: TGTGCCAGCAGACGGACAGGGGACAACTACACCTTC; CDR3aa: CASRRTGDNYTF
d_gene: -; abundance: -; j_gene: TRBJ2-5; v_gene: TRBV7-3; CDR3nt: TGTGCCAGCAGCCCCCTCCCCCGGTACAAACCCGAGACCCAGTACTTC; CDR3aa: CASSPLPRYKPETQYF
d_gene: -; abundance: many; j_gene: TRBJ2-7; v_gene: TRBV7-2; CDR3nt: TGTGCCAGCAGTCCTCTGGGGGGCATCCACGAGCAGTACTTC; CDR3aa: CASSPLGGIHEQYF
d_gene: -; abundance: -; j_gene: TRBJ1-1; v_gene: TRBV5-1; CDR3nt: TGCGCCAGCAGGAAAATTGCGGGGTCTAACACTGAAGCTTTCTTT; CDR3aa: CASRKIAGSNTEAFF